The rows below give T cell receptor beta chains drawn from one sample of a study of human T cells and chemical hapten exposure. TCRdb used MiXCR to reprocess the RACE reads, holding one entry per CDR3 protein. This repertoire shows over 130,000 distinct CDR3 sequences, approximately 12% found once; its top ten account for roughly 1.4%. The sequenced sample was whole blood, obtained in connection with sensitization to the hapten diphenylcyclopropenone (DPC). The receptor source for this set is a woman between 45 and 65 years old with alopecia areata. Some clones in this sample may be carry-over from other donors' samples. CDR3s include the opening cysteine and the closing phenylalanine or tryptophan. The order of the fields is D gene, clone size, V gene, J gene, CDR3 protein, CDR3 DNA. The D gene is left open where the match is weak. For some rows the clone size is stated as once, few or many, or as a class when expanded; others skip it.

D: TRBD1
size: .
V: TRBV18
J: TRBJ2-5
CDR3: CASSEGQGGETQYF
DNA: TGTGCCAGCTCAGAAGGACAGGGAGGAGAGACCCAGTACTTC

D: TRBD2
size: few
V: TRBV20-1
J: TRBJ2-7
CDR3: CSARDLWLAGPSGEQYF
DNA: TGCAGTGCTAGAGATCTATGGCTAGCGGGCCCTTCGGGCGAGCAGTACTTC

D: .
size: .
V: TRBV28
J: TRBJ2-1
CDR3: CASSLSGGIVYNEQFF
DNA: TGTGCCAGCAGTTTATCGGGCGGGATTGTTTACAATGAGCAGTTCTTC

D: TRBD2
size: .
V: TRBV10-3
J: TRBJ2-1
CDR3: CAIGQDLAGQNEQFF
DNA: TGTGCCATCGGCCAGGACCTAGCGGGACAGAATGAGCAGTTCTTC

D: TRBD2
size: few
V: TRBV20-1
J: TRBJ2-1
CDR3: CSARNTGRVYNEQFF
DNA: TGCAGTGCTAGAAATACCGGGAGGGTCTACAATGAGCAGTTCTTC

D: TRBD2
size: .
V: TRBV7-3
J: TRBJ2-7
CDR3: CASSPWGGNSYEQYF
DNA: TGTGCCAGCAGCCCCTGGGGGGGAAACTCCTACGAGCAGTACTTC

D: .
size: .
V: TRBV9
J: TRBJ2-3
CDR3: CASSVVGDTQYF
DNA: TGTGCCAGCAGCGTAGTAGGGGATACGCAGTATTTT

D: .
size: .
V: TRBV6-1
J: TRBJ1-5
CDR3: CASSLSQPQHF
DNA: TGTGCCAGCAGTTTAAGCCAGCCCCAGCATTTT

D: .
size: .
V: TRBV10-3
J: TRBJ2-3
CDR3: CAISRPGTSTGDTQYF
DNA: TGTGCCATCAGCCGTCCCGGGACCTCGACGGGGGATACGCAGTATTTT

D: .
size: many
V: TRBV5-1
J: TRBJ2-7
CDR3: CASRSDTEDVSSYEQYF
DNA: TGCGCCAGCAGGTCTGACACCGAGGACGTAAGCTCCTACGAGCAGTACTTC

D: .
size: .
V: TRBV3-1
J: TRBJ2-1
CDR3: CASSQDRGPSDEQFF
DNA: TGTGCCAGCAGCCAAGACCGGGGGCCGAGCGATGAGCAGTTCTTC

D: TRBD2
size: few
V: TRBV28
J: TRBJ2-7
CDR3: CASSLTSGTNYEQYF
DNA: TGTGCCAGCAGTTTGACTAGCGGGACGAACTACGAGCAGTACTTC

D: TRBD2
size: .
V: TRBV7-6
J: TRBJ2-1
CDR3: CASSFSSGSGEQFF
DNA: TGTGCCAGCAGCTTCTCTAGCGGGAGTGGTGAGCAGTTCTTC

D: TRBD1
size: few
V: TRBV29-1
J: TRBJ2-7
CDR3: CSFSSGQLYEQYF
DNA: TGCAGCTTTTCGTCGGGACAGCTTTACGAGCAGTACTTC

D: .
size: few
V: TRBV29-1
J: TRBJ2-7
CDR3: CSVSDSPRVEQYF
DNA: TGCAGCGTTTCGGACAGTCCTAGGGTCGAGCAGTACTTC

D: .
size: .
V: TRBV7-2
J: TRBJ1-2
CDR3: CASSLGPLGGYTF
DNA: TGTGCCAGCAGCTTAGGACCTCTAGGAGGCTACACCTTC

D: .
size: .
V: TRBV5-1
J: TRBJ2-6
CDR3: CASSLGPSSGANVPTF
DNA: TGCGCCAGCAGCTTGGGACCGTCCTCTGGGGCCAACGTCCCGACTTTC

D: .
size: many
V: TRBV2
J: TRBJ1-5
CDR3: CASSWQGTGNQPQHF
DNA: TGTGCCAGCAGTTGGCAGGGTACCGGCAATCAGCCCCAGCATTTT

D: .
size: .
V: TRBV6-5
J: TRBJ1-1
CDR3: CASSYSPPGHNTEAFF
DNA: TGTGCCAGCAGTTACTCCCCACCCGGACACAACACTGAAGCTTTCTTT

D: TRBD1
size: .
V: TRBV19
J: TRBJ1-5
CDR3: CASSLTGTGGFRQPQHF
DNA: TGTGCCAGTAGTCTCACCGGGACAGGGGGCTTCAGGCAGCCCCAGCATTTT

D: .
size: .
V: TRBV3-1
J: TRBJ1-3
CDR3: CASSPFSGNTIYF
DNA: TGTGCCAGCAGCCCCTTCTCTGGAAACACCATATATTTT

D: .
size: .
V: TRBV5-4
J: TRBJ2-1
CDR3: CASSLIGGYYNEQFF
DNA: TGTGCCAGCAGCTTGATCGGGGGATATTACAATGAGCAGTTCTTC

D: .
size: few
V: TRBV20-1
J: TRBJ1-5
CDR3: CSARATDDQPQHF
DNA: TGCAGTGCTAGGGCCACGGACGATCAGCCCCAGCATTTT

D: .
size: many
V: TRBV9
J: TRBJ2-7
CDR3: CASSVAQGEQYF
DNA: TGTGCCAGCAGCGTTGCTCAGGGCGAGCAGTACTTC

D: TRBD2
size: .
V: TRBV5-1
J: TRBJ2-1
CDR3: CASSLASQRELEQFF
DNA: TGCGCCAGCAGCTTGGCCTCGCAGCGGGAGTTAGAGCAGTTCTTC

D: .
size: many
V: TRBV6-6
J: TRBJ2-5
CDR3: CASSTDSLQYF
DNA: TGTGCCAGCAGTACGGACTCCCTTCAGTACTTC

D: .
size: .
V: TRBV3-1
J: TRBJ2-7
CDR3: CASSQDPASYEQYF
DNA: TGTGCCAGCAGCCAAGATCCCGCGTCCTACGAGCAGTACTTC

D: .
size: few
V: TRBV18
J: TRBJ2-4
CDR3: CASSRPGLKNIQYF
DNA: TGTGCCAGCTCACGACCCGGGCTTAAAAACATTCAGTACTTC

D: TRBD2
size: .
V: TRBV9
J: TRBJ2-7
CDR3: CASSVDPLAGGPNEQYF
DNA: TGTGCCAGCAGCGTAGACCCTTTAGCGGGAGGGCCGAACGAGCAGTACTTC